This TCR beta chain was sequenced during a study of T-cell reconstitution after alpha-beta-depleted transplantation in children. Study-level findings and limits: Day-60 TCRbeta diversity that was high in some patients was derived from surviving recipient T cells and thymic progenitors.

Germline CDR1 and CDR2: MNHEY and SVGEGT. CDR3 length: 16 amino acids. With V trimmed by 2 bases and J by 5 bases, 6 bases remained unmatched. The authors prepared the TCRbeta library with unique molecular identifiers. Via MiXCR, TCRdb re-called the PCR reads, giving one row per CDR3 protein. The sample lists about 590,000 distinct CDR3 sequences, over 10% occurring once. Of note for this clonotype: Its antigen is currently unknown.

This chain joins TRBV6-2 or TRBV6-3 and TRBJ2-5; 12 positions agree with TRBD2. The clonotype comes from a male patient younger than 18 who had a stem cell transplant for acute myeloid leukemia, so the T cells may come from the graft donor. The material was PBMCs, mostly from graft donor cells, obtained 360 days after TCRalphabeta/CD19-depleted stem cell transplant. CDR3 sequence: CASSYPGLAGSETQYF. In DNA form, the CDR3 reads TGTGCCAGCAGTTACCCCGGACTAGCGGGATCGGAGACCCAGTACTTC.